These 12 T cell receptor beta chains were sequenced from one sample in a study of tumor-infiltrating lymphocytes in oesophageal squamous cell carcinoma. Each CDR3 protein is one row after TCRdb ran MiXCR on the PCR reads. The sample lists 15,000 to 20,000 distinct CDR3 sequences; roughly 40% were seen once. Sequenced sample: normal esophageal tissue next to the tumor. The receptor source for this set is a female donor with esophageal squamous cell carcinoma.

V and J are TRBV7-9 and TRBJ2-2; TRBD2 matches at 7 bases. CDR1 and CDR2 (germline): SEHNR, FQNEAQ (reference sequence). V lost 1 base to trimming and J lost 3 bases; unmatched junction nucleotides: 8. The CDR3 runs to 17 residues. This CDR3 is CASSLGIASGDTGELFF. The CDR3 DNA reads as TGTGCCAGCAGCTTAGGTATCGCTAGCGGAGACACCGGGGAGCTGTTTTTT.

This clonotype appeared many times. J is TRBJ2-1 and V is TRBV5-1; TRBD2 matches at 11 bases. This CDR3 comprises 21 residues. Germline assignment: CDR1 SGHRS and CDR2 YFSETQ. The junction had 18 bases not matched to a gene; V was cut back by 4 bases and J by 0 bases. CDR3: CASSPDRGAGTSGSSYNEQFF. CDR3 coding DNA: TGCGCCAGCAGCCCAGACAGGGGCGCCGGGACTAGCGGCAGCTCCTACAATGAGCAGTTCTTC.

Only a few counts were recorded for this clonotype. Germline and junction disagree at one end, which may indicate a read error. The chain carries TRBV7-6 and TRBJ2-1, with D possibly being TRBD1 (6 bases). Germline V gene sequence: CDR1 SGHVS, CDR2 FNYEAQ. This CDR3 is built from 17 residues. The CDR3: CASSPLPDRSVPNEQFF. For the CDR3, the DNA is TGTGCTAGCAGCCCGCTCCCCGACAGGTCAGTACCCAATGAGCAGTTCTTC.

As concerns this clonotype: One end of the junction is discordant with germline, which a read error may explain. V is TRBV18 and J is TRBJ1-2; perhaps TRBD1 as D (5 bases). In germline, CDR1 is KGHSH, CDR2 LQKENI. This CDR3 is 12 amino acids long. The CDR3 is CTSSAGVVGYTF. The CDR3 DNA reads TGTACCAGCTCCGCGGGGGTTGTTGGCTACACCTTC.

V and J are TRBV9 and TRBJ2-7, with D tentatively TRBD1 (5 bases). Looked up from germline, CDR1 is SGDLS and CDR2 is YYNGEE. This CDR3 has 13 amino acids. The V end lost 5 bases, the J end lost 0 bases, and 9 bases lay between the germline ends. The CDR3 is CASSAGSSYEQYF. In DNA form, the CDR3 reads TGTGCCAGCAGTGCAGGGTCCTCCTACGAGCAGTACTTC.

This clonotype has only a few counts. The chain employs TRBV27 and TRBJ2-5; 7 bases are shared with TRBD2. With V trimmed by 8 bases and J by 11 bases, 8 bases remained unmatched. Germline values: CDR1 MNHEY, CDR2 SMNVEV (reference sequence). The CDR3 covers 11 residues. Here the CDR3 DNA reads TGTGCCAGCGGCTGGGGGGGAGAGCAGTACTTC. Translating it yields CASGWGGEQYF.

The chain employs TRBV7-6 and TRBJ2-1; TRBD1 aligns across 10 bases. The J segment lost 14 bases and the V segment lost 1 base, leaving 5 bases of the junction unmatched. The CDR3 extends over 13 amino acids. CDR1 and CDR2 from the germline V gene are SGHVS and FNYEAQ. The DNA for the CDR3 is TGTGCCAGCAGCTTAGACCGGGACAGGGGTGAGTTCTTC. This translates into CASSLDRDRGEFF.

The sample holds a few counts of this clonotype. This chain uses TRBV7-9 with TRBJ2-2; D is possibly TRBD2 (5 bases). The CDR3 is made up of 15 amino acids. Germline V gene data show CDR1 as SEHNR and CDR2 as FQNEAQ (reference sequence). The germline V and J ends were trimmed by 1 base and 3 bases, with 9 bases remaining between them. The CDR3 loop is CASSLGEQYTGELFF. As DNA, the CDR3 is TGTGCCAGCAGCTTAGGGGAGCAGTACACCGGGGAGCTGTTTTTT. The whole variable domain, remainder taken from reference TRBV7-9 and TRBJ2-2, is DTGVSQNPRHKITKRGQNVTFRCDPISEHNRLYWYRQTLGQGPEFLTYFQNEAQLEKSRLLSDRFSAERPKGSFSTLEIQRTEQGDSAMYLCASSLGEQYTGELFFGEGSRLTVL.

The table lists this clonotype with a few counts. A read error may be the cause here, since a much bigger clone is one base away. This chain uses TRBV6-1 with TRBJ2-5; 12 bases match TRBD2. This CDR3 spans 15 amino acids. The V gene's germline CDR1 is MNHNS and CDR2 SASEGT. V trimming: 6 bases; J trimming: 11 bases; junction bases outside the gene matches: 13. The CDR3 region is CASSPGLAGINEQYF. The CDR3 DNA reads as TGTGCCAGCAGCCCGGGACTAGCGGGCATCAATGAGCAGTACTTC.

This chain links TRBV29-1 with TRBJ2-1, with 16 bases fitting TRBD2. The DNA end lines up better with TRBJ2-7; the J call may be wrong. The CDR3 totals 16 residues. CDR1 SQVTM and CDR2 ANQGSEA come from the germline V gene. The CDR3 reads CSASGTSGRAPYEQYF. Written as DNA, the CDR3 is TGCAGCGCATCGGGGACTAGCGGGAGGGCCCCCTACGAGCAGTACTTC.

This clonotype has just a few counts. The J gene is TRBJ1-2, the V gene TRBV7-2; 9 nucleotides match TRBD1. The CDR3 loop spans 13 amino acids. With 5 bases clipped from V and 8 bases from J, the junction kept 6 bases outside the gene matches. Germline CDR1 SGHTA, CDR2 FQGNSA. The CDR3 sequence: CASSTWTGEGYTF. The CDR3 DNA is TGTGCCAGCAGCACCTGGACAGGGGAGGGCTACACCTTC. The full variable domain, completed using reference TRBV7-2 and TRBJ1-2, is GAGVSQSPSNKVTEKGKDVELRCDPISGHTALYWYRQSLGQGLEFLIYFQGNSAPDKSGLPSDRFSAERTGGSVSTLTIQRTQQEDSAVYLCASSTWTGEGYTFGSGTRLTVV.

The CDR3 sequence: CASSPGDSDYEQYF. The DNA for the CDR3 is TGCGCCAGCAGCCCTGGAGACTCCGACTACGAGCAGTACTTC. The rearrangement links TRBV5-1 to TRBJ2-1; D remains unclear. The DNA end is a closer match to TRBJ2-7, so the J assignment may be wrong. The CDR3 is made up of 14 amino acids. Germline V gives CDR1 SGHRS, CDR2 YFSETQ.